The rows below give T cell receptor beta chains drawn from one sample of a study of blood T cell repertoires in COVID-19. Libraries were prepared by immunoSEQ multiplex PCR; TCRdb keeps only in-frame clonotypes and omits some of them. The table includes 150,000 to 200,000 clones, 79% detected once. The material sequenced was peripheral blood. Receptors originate from a man in his fifties or sixties with active or convalescent COVID-19. CDR3s include the opening cysteine and the closing phenylalanine or tryptophan. A D gene is named only where the DNA matches it firmly. Where a row states a size, it is once, few, many or the class of an expanded clone; other rows omit it.

j_call clone_size d_call v_call cdr3_nt cdr3_aa
TRBJ2-7 - TRBD2 TRBV7-2 TGTGCCAGCAGCACGGGACTAGCGGTTACCTACGAGCAGTACTTC CASSTGLAVTYEQYF
TRBJ1-2 - TRBD1 TRBV15 TGTGCCACCAGCAGAATGGGACAGCTCAACTATGGCTACACCTTC CATSRMGQLNYGYTF
TRBJ2-2 - TRBD1 TRBV7-9 TGTGCCAGCAGTAGGGACAGGGCGACCGGGGAGCTGTTTTTT CASSRDRATGELFF
TRBJ2-3 - - TRBV5-1 TGCGCCAGCAGCTTCTCCAGGGAAACAGATACGCAGTATTTT CASSFSRETDTQYF
TRBJ2-3 - TRBD2 TRBV14 TGTGCCAGCAGCCAAGGAGGCGGGAGGGTCGGTGATACGCAGTATTTT CASSQGGGRVGDTQYF
TRBJ2-5 - TRBD1 TRBV9 TGTGCCAGCAGTCCCCCCGGGACAGTGCAAGAGACCCAGTACTTC CASSPPGTVQETQYF
TRBJ1-3 - - TRBV12-2 TGTGCAAGTCGCCATACAGGGGATGACTCTGGAAACACCATATATTTT CASRHTGDDSGNTIYF
TRBJ1-2 few - TRBV6-6 TGTGCCAGCACCCGGTCCGGGGGAGGAGGCTACACCTTC CASTRSGGGGYTF
TRBJ2-2 - - TRBV21-1 TGTGCCAGCAGCAAACTCAGTGGCGGGGAGACCTTGAACACCGGGGAGCTGTTTTTT CASSKLSGGETLNTGELFF
TRBJ1-1 few - TRBV20-1 TGCAGTGCTAGTTCCGCCGGGTCGAACACTGAAGCTTTCTTT CSASSAGSNTEAFF
TRBJ1-6 - TRBD1 TRBV7-3 TGTGCCAGCAGCCTGGGGACAGGGGATTCACCCCTCCACTTT CASSLGTGDSPLHF
TRBJ2-2 - - TRBV3-1/TRBV3-2 TGTGCCAGCAGCCAACTAAGCCGCGGGGAGCTGTTTTTT CASSQLSRGELFF
TRBJ1-4 once TRBD1 TRBV7-6 TGTGCCAGCAGCTTAGATGAGGGACAGATTGAAAAACTGTTTTTT CASSLDEGQIEKLFF
TRBJ2-5 - TRBD1 TRBV7-3 TGTGCCAGCAGCCAAGACAGGGTGGAGACCCAGTACTTC CASSQDRVETQYF
TRBJ2-6 - - TRBV29-1 TGCAGCGTTGCGGGTGTCTCTGGGGCCAACGTCCTGACTTTC CSVAGVSGANVLTF
TRBJ2-7 - - TRBV5-5 TGTGCCAGCAGCCCCTGGGCGAGAGAGCAGTACTTC CASSPWAREQYF
TRBJ1-2 - - TRBV19 TGTGCCAGTAGTCTTTCAGGGGTCGTTCGAGGCTACACCTTC CASSLSGVVRGYTF